The rows below give T cell receptor beta chains drawn from one sample of a study of Graves' ophthalmopathy and Graves' hyperthyroidism. TCRdb redid the calling of the multiplex PCR reads with MiXCR, one entry per CDR3 protein. This sample carries about 220,000 distinct CDR3 sequences, under 25% of them seen once, and the ten largest clones take more than 35%. Sequences were obtained from peripheral blood. These receptors originate from a woman between 45 and 60 years old with Graves' ophthalmopathy. Both conserved end residues are part of each CDR3. Each record gives: V gene, clone size, J gene, D gene, CDR3 protein, CDR3 DNA. The D gene is left open where the match is weak. Clone size is shown for a subset of rows, as once, few, many or a class of expanded clone.

TRBV4-1	many	TRBJ1-2	TRBD1	CASSQVRGQTNYGYTF	TGCGCCAGCAGCCAAGTGAGGGGGCAGACTAACTATGGCTACACCTTC
TRBV5-1	.	TRBJ2-7	TRBD2	CASSTGTSGFQQYF	TGCGCCAGCAGCACCGGGACTAGCGGGTTCCAGCAGTACTTC
TRBV5-1	many	TRBJ2-7	.	CASSRRGTASMGEQYF	TGCGCCAGCAGCCGGCGGGGGACAGCCTCGATGGGGGAGCAGTACTTC
TRBV12-3/TRBV12-4	many	TRBJ1-6	.	CASSTTGSHIDSPLHF	TGTGCCAGCAGTACCACAGGGTCCCATATTGATTCACCCCTCCACTTT
TRBV20-1	many	TRBJ1-2	.	CSAHDSPVSGYTF	TGCAGTGCCCACGACAGCCCTGTAAGCGGCTACACCTTC
TRBV6-2/TRBV6-3	once	TRBJ1-5	.	CASRGSGDQPQHF	TGTGCCAGCAGAGGTTCGGGAGATCAGCCCCAGCATTTT
TRBV28	few	TRBJ1-1	TRBD1	CASSTSGQHTEAFF	TGTGCCAGCAGCACTTCGGGACAGCACACTGAAGCTTTCTTT
TRBV7-2	many	TRBJ2-7	TRBD2	CASSSGLAIHEQYF	TGTGCCAGCAGCTCTGGACTAGCGATCCACGAGCAGTACTTC
TRBV15	many	TRBJ2-5	.	CATSRSAGPQETQYF	TGTGCCACCAGCAGGTCGGCAGGGCCCCAAGAGACCCAGTACTTC
TRBV20-1	many	TRBJ1-5	.	CSARTSTNQPQHF	TGCAGTGCTAGAACATCTACCAATCAGCCCCAGCATTTT
TRBV15	many	TRBJ2-5	TRBD2	CATSRGFAGREVETQYF	TGTGCCACCAGCAGAGGTTTCGCCGGGAGGGAGGTGGAGACCCAGTACTTC
TRBV12-3/TRBV12-4	many	TRBJ2-7	.	CASSLATYQTYEQYF	TGTGCCAGCAGTTTAGCGACGTATCAAACCTACGAGCAGTACTTC
TRBV5-1	many	TRBJ1-1	TRBD1	CASSLGDRTTEAFF	TGCGCCAGCAGCCTGGGGGACAGAACCACTGAAGCTTTCTTT
TRBV28	few	TRBJ2-7	TRBD1	CASSLEQGDEQYF	TGTGCCAGCAGTTTGGAACAGGGGGACGAGCAGTACTTC
TRBV7-2	.	TRBJ2-2	TRBD2	CASSPSGPNTGGLFF	TGTGCCAGCAGCCCTAGCGGGCCGAACACCGGGGGGCTGTTTTTT
TRBV10-3	many	TRBJ1-1	.	CAIGQSENTEAFF	TGTGCCATTGGACAGTCCGAGAACACTGAAGCTTTCTTT
TRBV30	.	TRBJ1-2	.	CAWNPSRNYGYTF	TGTGCCTGGAACCCCTCGCGGAACTATGGCTACACCTTC
TRBV2	many	TRBJ2-5	TRBD2	CASSPAGVGETQYF	TGTGCCAGCAGTCCCGCGGGAGTTGGGGAGACCCAGTACTTC
TRBV18	few	TRBJ1-5	.	CASSPPTTHLQPQHF	TGTGCCAGCTCACCACCGACCACCCACCTTCAGCCCCAGCATTTT
TRBV2	few	TRBJ2-7	.	CASSTGAPPEQYF	TGTGCCAGCAGTACCGGGGCCCCCCCGGAGCAGTACTTC
TRBV6-5	.	TRBJ2-5	.	CASILLSPGSETQYF	TGTGCCAGCATTTTGCTAAGCCCGGGCTCAGAGACCCAGTACTTC
TRBV20-1	many	TRBJ1-5	.	CSARGRAVGQPQHF	TGCAGTGCTAGAGGTCGGGCAGTAGGTCAGCCCCAGCATTTT
TRBV20-1	.	TRBJ1-2	TRBD1	CSAGTGASYGYTF	TGCAGTGCTGGAACAGGGGCAAGCTATGGCTACACCTTC
TRBV3-1	few	TRBJ2-5	TRBD1	CASSQKGGRSYQETQYF	TGTGCCAGCAGCCAAAAAGGGGGCAGGAGTTACCAAGAGACCCAGTACTTC
TRBV6-1	.	TRBJ1-1	.	CASSQRQQNEAFF	TGTGCCAGCAGTCAACGACAGCAGAATGAAGCTTTCTTT
TRBV11-2	many	TRBJ2-7	TRBD1	CASSWDRASSYEQYF	TGTGCCAGCAGTTGGGACAGGGCCTCCTCCTACGAGCAGTACTTC
TRBV19	many	TRBJ2-7	.	CASSRDLRGGEQYF	TGTGCCAGTAGCAGGGACCTGCGCGGAGGCGAGCAGTACTTC
TRBV4-2	.	TRBJ2-1	TRBD2	CASSQRTSGNRNEQFF	TGTGCCAGCAGCCAAAGGACTAGCGGGAATCGCAATGAGCAGTTCTTC
TRBV6-1	many	TRBJ2-7	.	CASQDNRVQHF	TGTGCCAGCCAAGACAACAGGGTACAGCACTTC
TRBV24-1	many	TRBJ2-3	TRBD1	CATSDSNRGPRSTDTQYF	TGTGCCACCAGTGATTCAAACAGGGGCCCACGTAGCACAGATACGCAGTATTTT
TRBV28	many	TRBJ2-5	.	CASSPQLSAQETQYF	TGTGCCAGCAGTCCCCAGTTAAGCGCTCAAGAGACCCAGTACTTC
TRBV6-8	many	TRBJ1-3	.	CASSYSALPGNTIYF	TGTGCCAGCAGTTACTCAGCGCTCCCAGGAAACACCATATATTTT
TRBV19	once	TRBJ1-1	.	CASSPRDRFTEAFF	TGTGCCAGTAGTCCCCGAGATAGGTTCACTGAAGCTTTCTTT
TRBV3-1	few	TRBJ2-5	TRBD2	CASSQEASGQETQYF	TGTGCCAGCAGCCAAGAGGCTAGCGGTCAAGAGACCCAGTACTTC
TRBV28	many	TRBJ2-7	.	CASSDRASYEQYF	TGTGCCAGCAGTGATCGGGCCTCCTACGAGCAGTACTTC
TRBV5-1	many	TRBJ2-7	.	CASSPGTTLRDYEQYF	TGCGCCAGCAGCCCGGGGACGACCCTAAGGGACTACGAGCAGTACTTC
TRBV6-2/TRBV6-3	many	TRBJ1-2	.	CARSYGQFDGYTF	TGTGCCAGGAGTTACGGCCAGTTCGACGGCTACACCTTC
TRBV12-3/TRBV12-4	many	TRBJ2-2	.	CASSLAGLRYGELFF	TGTGCCAGCAGCCTGGCGGGGCTTAGATACGGGGAGCTGTTTTTT
TRBV10-3	many	TRBJ1-5	TRBD1	CAGQGGQGGSNQPQHF	TGTGCCGGTCAAGGTGGACAGGGCGGGAGCAATCAGCCCCAGCATTTT
TRBV29-1	many	TRBJ2-7	.	CSGGTSTFGEQYF	TGCAGCGGGGGGACTTCCACCTTTGGCGAGCAGTACTTC
TRBV28	few	TRBJ2-7	.	CASSHALAYEQYF	TGTGCCAGCAGCCACGCCTTAGCCTACGAGCAGTACTTC
TRBV19	many	TRBJ2-7	.	CASSIVPGVYEQYF	TGTGCCAGTAGTATAGTGCCAGGAGTCTACGAGCAGTACTTC